The present TCR beta chain was sequenced within a study of human T cells and chemical hapten exposure (TCRdb year 2021). Background for the entire study: For sensitization, 2% DPC in acetone was applied to a roughly 2 cm by roughly 2 cm area of upper inner arm skin. Weekly therapeutic DPC doses were additionally applied to the scalp of patients throughout the roughly 25-week study period. Patch testing on the upper back used Finn chambers containing 0.01% DPC, with scoring done after 6 days according to International Contact Dermatitis Research Group standards. Alopecia areata with under or over 50% scalp involvement, alopecia totalis and alopecia universalis were represented in the patient cohort, which was mostly female. Libraries were combined into a pool for sequencing, and differences in TCR yield between samples came mainly from small differences in library volumes within the pool. Peripheral blood TCR repertoire changes were tracked in vivo in alopecia patients during primary and secondary sensitization to the hapten diphenylcyclopropenone (DPC). Blood samples were taken from patients before sensitization (week 0) and at 2, 6 and about 24 weeks after DPC sensitization. Approximately 30 alopecia patients provided blood for TCR sequencing at one to four time points (pre-sensitization, 2, 6 and 24 weeks). Overall study results and their limits: Significantly more large CDR3 similarity clusters were formed by expanded TCRs than by pre-sensitization or healthy control sets, consistent with antigen-driven responses. The number of TCRs above 1 in 1000 frequency did not change with DPC sensitization; there was no evidence of global repertoire structure alterations. The number of PT1 expanded TCRs positively correlated with patch test score, significant at thresholds 8, 16 and 32 but not 4. Because every patient had alopecia, a presumed autoimmune disease, the patients' immune response might differ from that of healthy individuals. Repeated subsampling changed both the strength of the expansion versus patch-test correlation and the threshold at which that correlation became significant.

The library was built by means of RACE. The sequencing machine was a NextSeq 500. Library preparation attached unique molecular identifiers to individual cDNA molecules for quantitative, reproducible TCR counting. Both TCR alpha and TCR beta chains were sequenced from each blood RNA sample. The original pipeline was this. The median number of TCRs per sample was some 100,000, ranging from about 23,224 to 750,000. The Decombinator software suite was used to annotate V, J and CDR3 in the TCR reads. To make PS versus PT1 abundance plots, every sample was subsampled to the same number of TCRs (28,000). Expanded TCRs were defined as absent before sensitization and observed at least eight times at the 2-week time point. The public reads were quality trimmed at Q25 with fastp and then assembled into clones with MiXCR by TCRdb, keeping productive beta chains. Rows with one shared CDR3 protein collapse into an entry with the most common genes and DNA. The V and J calls reflect TCRdb's pipeline rather than the authors' work. The sample profile shows about 40,000 distinct CDR3 sequences; 3.3% of them were found once. The ten largest clones capture approximately 7.1% of the sample.

CDR1 and CDR2 were assigned from the germline V gene (reference sequence) as LNHNV and YYDKDF. Trimming leaves V shorter by 0 bases and J shorter by 9 bases, with the junction holding 14 bases beyond the gene matches. Spanning cysteine to phenylalanine, the CDR3 consists of 18 amino acids. Only CDR3 DNA remains: 54 bases, in frame from the first base. What the time point label conveys for this sample: patch test 2, 6 weeks after DPC sensitization. In the paper's terms, the treatment or condition label means: therapeutic diphenylcyclopropenone sensitization with weekly scalp DPC. At every patch-test visit, the blood draw took place before the patch test was put on. Patients were considered eligible if aged 18 to 70, diagnosed with alopecia and deemed suitable for DPC therapy, and patients were excluded if pregnant. Total RNA was extracted from unfractionated whole blood that had been collected in Tempus Blood RNA tubes.

This clonotype was detected many times. Its antigen target is currently unknown. No much larger clone exists at a distance of one base, and base qualities are not known. This clonotype was sampled from a man aged 35-49 years with alopecia areata. Some clones in this sample may be carry-over from other donors' samples. The chain is assembled from TRBV15 and TRBJ1-3; 10 bases in the middle match TRBD1. The sample here was whole blood, taken in connection with sensitization to the hapten diphenylcyclopropenone (DPC). The CDR3 protein is CATSRDRGQGLGRATIYF. Read as DNA, the sequence is TGTGCCACCAGCAGAGATCGGGGACAGGGGCTTGGTCGGGCCACCATATATTTT. The variable domain in full, with residues beyond the CDR3 obtained from the reference TRBV15 and TRBJ1-3 genes, is DAMVIQNPRYQVTQFGKPVTLSCSQTLNHNVMYWYQQKSSQAPKLLFHYYDKDFNNEADTPDNFQSRRPNTSFCFLDIRSPGLGDTAMYLCATSRDRGQGLGRATIYFGEGSWLTVV.